Listed below are T cell receptor beta chains from one sample, sequenced in a study of shared clonotypes between healthy human individuals. Method: immunoSEQ multiplex PCR; TCRdb's copy keeps in-frame clones and lacks some. The table includes 1.4 million or so clones, approximately 98.5% detected once. The specimen was naive CD4+ T cells sorted from blood. The receptors come from a man between 25 and 39 years old in good health. The CDR3 runs from the conserved cysteine through the conserved F or W. Fields, in order: CDR3 DNA, CDR3 protein, clone size, J gene, D gene, V gene. D genes are given only for firm matches. Where a row states a size, it is once, few, many or the class of an expanded clone; other rows omit it.

cdr3_nt: TGCGCCAGCAGCTGGGGACTAGCGGGAGGTTACAATGAGCAGTTCTTC
cdr3_aa: CASSWGLAGGYNEQFF
clone_size: NA
j_call: TRBJ2-1
d_call: TRBD2
v_call: TRBV5-1

cdr3_nt: TGTGCCAGCAGTCCCCAATGGGCGGACAATGAGCAGTTCTTC
cdr3_aa: CASSPQWADNEQFF
clone_size: NA
j_call: TRBJ2-1
d_call: NA
v_call: TRBV5-4

cdr3_nt: TGTGCCAGCAGCCCGACTAGCGGGACCGTCGGGGGGATTCAGTACTTC
cdr3_aa: CASSPTSGTVGGIQYF
clone_size: NA
j_call: TRBJ2-4
d_call: TRBD2
v_call: TRBV7-2

cdr3_nt: TGCGCCAGCAGCTCCCGGGCCGGGACAGGGGGCACTGAAGCTTTCTTT
cdr3_aa: CASSSRAGTGGTEAFF
clone_size: NA
j_call: TRBJ1-1
d_call: TRBD1
v_call: TRBV5-1

cdr3_nt: TGCAGCGTTGTGGTGTCCTTGGGGGAGCAGTTCTTC
cdr3_aa: CSVVVSLGEQFF
clone_size: NA
j_call: TRBJ2-1
d_call: NA
v_call: TRBV29-1

cdr3_nt: TGCGCCAGCAGCTTGTCGGGAGGCAGGGACGAGCAGTACTTC
cdr3_aa: CASSLSGGRDEQYF
clone_size: once
j_call: TRBJ2-7
d_call: TRBD2
v_call: TRBV5-1

cdr3_nt: TGTGCCAGCAGCGACAGTCCTAGCACAGATACGCAGTATTTT
cdr3_aa: CASSDSPSTDTQYF
clone_size: NA
j_call: TRBJ2-3
d_call: NA
v_call: TRBV9

cdr3_nt: TGTGCCAGCAGCGTAGCCTCCGGGAGTTTAAGCACAGATACGCAGTATTTT
cdr3_aa: CASSVASGSLSTDTQYF
clone_size: NA
j_call: TRBJ2-3
d_call: NA
v_call: TRBV9

cdr3_nt: TGTGCCAGCAGCTTAGGGGGCCCCCAAGAGACCCAGTACTTC
cdr3_aa: CASSLGGPQETQYF
clone_size: NA
j_call: TRBJ2-5
d_call: NA
v_call: TRBV7-6

cdr3_nt: TGTGCCAGCAGCCTGGCCAGCGTGGGCGACGAGCAGTACTTC
cdr3_aa: CASSLASVGDEQYF
clone_size: NA
j_call: TRBJ2-7
d_call: NA
v_call: TRBV14

cdr3_nt: TGTGCCACCAGCCCAAAACCCTGGGCCAACATCCTGACTTTC
cdr3_aa: CATSPKPWANILTF
clone_size: NA
j_call: TRBJ2-6
d_call: NA
v_call: TRBV15

cdr3_nt: TGTGCCAGCAGCTTAAAACCTATCCCGGGTGAGCAGTTCTTC
cdr3_aa: CASSLKPIPGEQFF
clone_size: once
j_call: TRBJ2-1
d_call: NA
v_call: TRBV7-2

cdr3_nt: TGTGCCATCAGCCAAGGGGCCGCCCAGGATGGAGATACGCAGTATTTT
cdr3_aa: CAISQGAAQDGDTQYF
clone_size: once
j_call: TRBJ2-3
d_call: NA
v_call: TRBV10-3

cdr3_nt: TGCAGCGTTGAAGGGGGCACAGGGGGCGGTTACAATGAGCAGTTCTTC
cdr3_aa: CSVEGGTGGGYNEQFF
clone_size: NA
j_call: TRBJ2-1
d_call: TRBD1
v_call: TRBV29-1

cdr3_nt: TGTGCCAGCAGCACGGGACTCCGAGGGTGGGGGAACACTGAAGCTTTCTTT
cdr3_aa: CASSTGLRGWGNTEAFF
clone_size: NA
j_call: TRBJ1-1
d_call: NA
v_call: TRBV5-5

cdr3_nt: TGCAGCGTGGCTGACAGCTCCTACGAGCAGTACTTC
cdr3_aa: CSVADSSYEQYF
clone_size: NA
j_call: TRBJ2-7
d_call: NA
v_call: TRBV29-1

cdr3_nt: TGTGCCAGCAAGCACCAACAGGGACGGCCCGGAGAGACCCAGTACTTC
cdr3_aa: CASKHQQGRPGETQYF
clone_size: NA
j_call: TRBJ2-5
d_call: NA
v_call: TRBV5-5

cdr3_nt: TGTGCCAGCAGCGCAGGAAATTCTGGAAACACCATATATTTT
cdr3_aa: CASSAGNSGNTIYF
clone_size: NA
j_call: TRBJ1-3
d_call: NA
v_call: TRBV9

cdr3_nt: TGTGCCAGTAGTCGCGACAGATTGAACACTGAAGCTTTCTTT
cdr3_aa: CASSRDRLNTEAFF
clone_size: once
j_call: TRBJ1-1
d_call: NA
v_call: TRBV19

cdr3_nt: TGTGCCAGCAGCTTAAGGCGGGAGGGCGGGCAGACCCAGTACTTC
cdr3_aa: CASSLRREGGQTQYF
clone_size: NA
j_call: TRBJ2-5
d_call: TRBD2
v_call: TRBV5-4

cdr3_nt: TGTGCCAGCAGCTCCTCCGGGGGAGGGGCTGAAGCTTTCTTT
cdr3_aa: CASSSSGGGAEAFF
clone_size: NA
j_call: TRBJ1-1
d_call: NA
v_call: TRBV7-9

cdr3_nt: TGTGCCTGGACCGACAGAATCAGCAATCAGCCCCAGCATTTT
cdr3_aa: CAWTDRISNQPQHF
clone_size: NA
j_call: TRBJ1-5
d_call: NA
v_call: TRBV30

cdr3_nt: TGTGCCAGCAGCTTAGATCTGGGCGCTGCTAATAGCAATCAGCCCCAGCATTTT
cdr3_aa: CASSLDLGAANSNQPQHF
clone_size: NA
j_call: TRBJ1-5
d_call: NA
v_call: TRBV11-3

cdr3_nt: TGCGCCAGCAGCCAAGCCCAACAGGGAACAAGTGGCTACACCTTC
cdr3_aa: CASSQAQQGTSGYTF
clone_size: NA
j_call: TRBJ1-2
d_call: NA
v_call: TRBV4-3

cdr3_nt: TGTGCCAGCAGTTCCCCAGGGGGCCTGAACACTGAAGCTTTCTTT
cdr3_aa: CASSSPGGLNTEAFF
clone_size: NA
j_call: TRBJ1-1
d_call: TRBD1
v_call: TRBV27

cdr3_nt: TGTGCCAGCAGCCACCCGGCGGGAGCCTACAATGAGCAGTTCTTC
cdr3_aa: CASSHPAGAYNEQFF
clone_size: NA
j_call: TRBJ2-1
d_call: TRBD2
v_call: TRBV14

cdr3_nt: TGTGCCAGCAGCACTGGACTAGCGGTACAAGAGACCCAGTACTTC
cdr3_aa: CASSTGLAVQETQYF
clone_size: once
j_call: TRBJ2-5
d_call: TRBD2
v_call: TRBV5-4

cdr3_nt: TGCGCCAGCAGCACAGGGACAGGGAGACAGACCCAGTACTTC
cdr3_aa: CASSTGTGRQTQYF
clone_size: NA
j_call: TRBJ2-5
d_call: TRBD1
v_call: TRBV5-1

cdr3_nt: TGTGCCAGCATCTCCGGGACAGGGCTTCCGGATGAGCAGTTCTTC
cdr3_aa: CASISGTGLPDEQFF
clone_size: NA
j_call: TRBJ2-1
d_call: TRBD1
v_call: TRBV2

cdr3_nt: TGTGCCAGTACGGACAGGGGAGGGGATCAGCCCCAGCATTTT
cdr3_aa: CASTDRGGDQPQHF
clone_size: NA
j_call: TRBJ1-5
d_call: TRBD1
v_call: TRBV19

cdr3_nt: TGTGCCAGTACCCCCTCCGGGACTAGCGGATCGAACACCGGGGAGCTGTTTTTT
cdr3_aa: CASTPSGTSGSNTGELFF
clone_size: once
j_call: TRBJ2-2
d_call: TRBD2
v_call: TRBV19

cdr3_nt: TGTGCCAGCAGCAACCGCCGGGGGGGAGATACGCAGTATTTT
cdr3_aa: CASSNRRGGDTQYF
clone_size: NA
j_call: TRBJ2-3
d_call: TRBD2
v_call: TRBV9

cdr3_nt: TGCGCCAGCAGCCCCCAGGGAGACTCTGGAAACACCATATATTTT
cdr3_aa: CASSPQGDSGNTIYF
clone_size: NA
j_call: TRBJ1-3
d_call: NA
v_call: TRBV5-1

cdr3_nt: TGTGCCAGCAGTTATAGCCGGGAGGACTACAATGAGCAGTTCTTC
cdr3_aa: CASSYSREDYNEQFF
clone_size: NA
j_call: TRBJ2-1
d_call: TRBD2
v_call: TRBV6-5

cdr3_nt: TGTGCCAGCAGTCAACTACCGGGACAGGGGGCGCTCTACGAGCAGTACTTC
cdr3_aa: CASSQLPGQGALYEQYF
clone_size: NA
j_call: TRBJ2-7
d_call: TRBD1
v_call: TRBV28

cdr3_nt: TGCGCCAGCAGCCAAGTAACAGCTGGAAACACCATATATTTT
cdr3_aa: CASSQVTAGNTIYF
clone_size: NA
j_call: TRBJ1-3
d_call: NA
v_call: TRBV4-1

cdr3_nt: TGTGCCAGCAGCGAAGATCCGGGGAGCTCCTACGAGCAGTACTTC
cdr3_aa: CASSEDPGSSYEQYF
clone_size: NA
j_call: TRBJ2-7
d_call: NA
v_call: TRBV5-4

cdr3_nt: TGTGCCACCAGCAGAGATAGGGACCGGACCTACGAGCAGTACTTC
cdr3_aa: CATSRDRDRTYEQYF
clone_size: NA
j_call: TRBJ2-7
d_call: NA
v_call: TRBV15

cdr3_nt: TGCGCCAGCACCGGGCGAAGCAATCAGCCCCAGCATTTT
cdr3_aa: CASTGRSNQPQHF
clone_size: NA
j_call: TRBJ1-5
d_call: NA
v_call: TRBV10-2

cdr3_nt: TGTGCCAGTAGTATCCAGGGGTACAATGAGCAGTTCTTC
cdr3_aa: CASSIQGYNEQFF
clone_size: NA
j_call: TRBJ2-1
d_call: NA
v_call: TRBV19

cdr3_nt: TGTGCCAGCAGCGCACCAGGGGCCGGGGAGCTGTTTTTT
cdr3_aa: CASSAPGAGELFF
clone_size: NA
j_call: TRBJ2-2
d_call: NA
v_call: TRBV5-5